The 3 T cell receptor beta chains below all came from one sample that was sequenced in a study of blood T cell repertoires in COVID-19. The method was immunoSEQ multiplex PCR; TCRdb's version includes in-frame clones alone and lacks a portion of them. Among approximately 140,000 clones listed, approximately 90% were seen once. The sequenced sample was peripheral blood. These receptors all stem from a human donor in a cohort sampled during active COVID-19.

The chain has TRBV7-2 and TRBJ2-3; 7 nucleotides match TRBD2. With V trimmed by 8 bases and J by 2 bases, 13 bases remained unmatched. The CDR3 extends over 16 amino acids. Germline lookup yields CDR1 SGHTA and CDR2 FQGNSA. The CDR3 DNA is TGTGCCAGCCCCGAGGGGCTAGCGGACTTCACAGATACGCAGTATTTT. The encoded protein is CASPEGLADFTDTQYF.

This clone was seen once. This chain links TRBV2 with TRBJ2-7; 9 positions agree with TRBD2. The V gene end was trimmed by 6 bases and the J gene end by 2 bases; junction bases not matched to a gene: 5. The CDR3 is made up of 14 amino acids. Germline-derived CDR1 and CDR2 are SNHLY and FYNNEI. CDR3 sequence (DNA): TGTGCCAGCAGCATAGCGGGGGAGACCTACGAGCAGTACTTC. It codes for CASSIAGETYEQYF.

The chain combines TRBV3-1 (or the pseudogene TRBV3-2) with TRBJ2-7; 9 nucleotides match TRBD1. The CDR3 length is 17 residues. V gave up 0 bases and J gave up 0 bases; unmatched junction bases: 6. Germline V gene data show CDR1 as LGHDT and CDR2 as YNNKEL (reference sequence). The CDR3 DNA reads TGTGCCAGCAGCCAAGACTCTACAGGGGGCAGCTCCTACGAGCAGTACTTC. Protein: CASSQDSTGGSSYEQYF.